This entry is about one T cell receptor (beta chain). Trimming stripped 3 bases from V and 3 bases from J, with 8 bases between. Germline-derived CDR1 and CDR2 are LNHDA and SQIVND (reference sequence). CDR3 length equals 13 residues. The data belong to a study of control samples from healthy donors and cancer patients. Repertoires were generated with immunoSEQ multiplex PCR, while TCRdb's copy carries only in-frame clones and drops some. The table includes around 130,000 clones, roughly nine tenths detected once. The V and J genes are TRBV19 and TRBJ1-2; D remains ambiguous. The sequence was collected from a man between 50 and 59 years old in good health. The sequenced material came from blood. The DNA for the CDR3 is TGTGCCAGTAGTATCGCAGGCGACTATGGCTACACCTTC. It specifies CASSIAGDYGYTF.